The sequence of this T cell receptor beta chain was determined in a study of kidney transplant recipient with SARS-CoV-2 infection. CDR1 and CDR2 (germline): SGHAT, FQNNGV. The CDR3 covers 16 residues. Each CDR3 protein gets one entry after TCRdb re-called the reads with MiXCR. The sample records 200,000 to 300,000 distinct CDR3 sequences, around 30% being singletons. Turning to this clonotype: A much larger clone lies one base from this, so it may be a read error.

This specimen was a blood sample, taken at baseline and on roughly day 110 from a kidney transplant recipient. The chain couples TRBV11-2 to TRBJ2-2, with a possible D match to TRBD2 (6 bases). The TCR was taken from a young adult male patient who had COVID-19 and was a kidney transplant recipient. Some T cells may be graft donor cells. Here the CDR3 DNA reads TGTGCCAACAGCCCAGCTGGCGGGGTGAACACCGGGGAGCTGTTTTTT. Protein product: CANSPAGGVNTGELFF.